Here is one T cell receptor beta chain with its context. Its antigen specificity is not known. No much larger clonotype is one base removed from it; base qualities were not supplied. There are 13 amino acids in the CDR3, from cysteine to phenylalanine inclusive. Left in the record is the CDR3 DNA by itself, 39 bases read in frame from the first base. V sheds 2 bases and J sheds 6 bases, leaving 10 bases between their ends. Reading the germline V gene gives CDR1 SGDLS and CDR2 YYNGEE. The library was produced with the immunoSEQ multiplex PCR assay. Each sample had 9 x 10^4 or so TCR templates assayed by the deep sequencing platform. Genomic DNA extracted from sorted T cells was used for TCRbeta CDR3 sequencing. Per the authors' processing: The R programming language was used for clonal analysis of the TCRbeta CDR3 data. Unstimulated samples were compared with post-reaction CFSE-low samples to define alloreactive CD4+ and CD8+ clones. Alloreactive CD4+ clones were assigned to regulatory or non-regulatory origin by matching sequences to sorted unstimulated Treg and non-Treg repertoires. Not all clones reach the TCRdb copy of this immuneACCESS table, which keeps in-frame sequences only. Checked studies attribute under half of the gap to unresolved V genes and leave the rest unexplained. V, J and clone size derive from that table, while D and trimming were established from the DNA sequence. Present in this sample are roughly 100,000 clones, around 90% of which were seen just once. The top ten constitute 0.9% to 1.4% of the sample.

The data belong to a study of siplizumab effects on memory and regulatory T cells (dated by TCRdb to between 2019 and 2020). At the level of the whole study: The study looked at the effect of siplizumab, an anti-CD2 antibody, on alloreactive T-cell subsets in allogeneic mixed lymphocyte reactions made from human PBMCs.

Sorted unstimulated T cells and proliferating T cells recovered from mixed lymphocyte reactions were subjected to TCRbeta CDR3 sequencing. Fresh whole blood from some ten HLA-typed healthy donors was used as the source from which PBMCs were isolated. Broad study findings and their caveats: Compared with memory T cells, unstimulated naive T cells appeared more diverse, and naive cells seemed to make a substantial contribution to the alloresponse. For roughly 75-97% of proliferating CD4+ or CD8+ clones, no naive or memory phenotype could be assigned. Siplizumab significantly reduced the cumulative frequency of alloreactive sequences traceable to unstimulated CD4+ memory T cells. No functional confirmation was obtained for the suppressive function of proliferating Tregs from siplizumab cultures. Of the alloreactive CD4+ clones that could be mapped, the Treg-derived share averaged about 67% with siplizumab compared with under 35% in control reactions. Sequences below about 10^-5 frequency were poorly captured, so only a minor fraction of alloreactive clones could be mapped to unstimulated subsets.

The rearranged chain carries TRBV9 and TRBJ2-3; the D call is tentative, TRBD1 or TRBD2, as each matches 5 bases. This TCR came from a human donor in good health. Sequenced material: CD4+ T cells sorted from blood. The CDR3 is CASSVSGPDTQYF. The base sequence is TGTGCCAGCAGCGTCTCGGGGCCCGATACGCAGTATTTT.